The 2 T cell receptor beta chains reported below all come from one sample, sequenced in a study of blood T cell repertoires in COVID-19 (dated by TCRdb to 2020 to 2022). Receptors were amplified or captured by the immunoSEQ multiplex PCR assay. TCRdb mirrors the immuneACCESS table, restricted to in-frame sequences. Some clones are absent from its copies; in checked studies, under half trace to an unresolved V gene, and the reason for the others is unknown. Recorded for this sample are nearly 100,000 clones; less than 85% of them occurred a single time. Jointly, the top ten make up around a sixth of the sample. Specimen: peripheral blood. The receptors here all came from a woman in her sixties or seventies with acute or convalescent COVID-19.

This clone has a single count. This chain connects TRBV6-4 to TRBJ1-1; TRBD1 agrees at 7 bases. Looked up from germline, CDR1 is MRHNA and CDR2 is SNTAGT. This CDR3 comprises 13 residues. Trimming cost V 5 bases and J 5 bases; bases outside gene matches: 5. CDR3 amino acids: CASSQTGLTEAFF. CDR3 nucleotides: TGTGCCAGCAGTCAGACAGGGTTGACTGAAGCTTTCTTT.

This clone came up once. V usage is TRBV7-6 and J usage is TRBJ1-6; D is possibly TRBD1 (5 bases). Germline assignment: CDR1 SGHVS and CDR2 FNYEAQ. V was trimmed by 3 bases and J by 5 bases, leaving 14 bases between them. The CDR3 runs 16 residues. The CDR3 sequence is CASSFPKTADNSPLHF. The CDR3 DNA follows: TGTGCCAGCAGCTTCCCTAAGACAGCAGATAATTCACCCCTCCACTTT.